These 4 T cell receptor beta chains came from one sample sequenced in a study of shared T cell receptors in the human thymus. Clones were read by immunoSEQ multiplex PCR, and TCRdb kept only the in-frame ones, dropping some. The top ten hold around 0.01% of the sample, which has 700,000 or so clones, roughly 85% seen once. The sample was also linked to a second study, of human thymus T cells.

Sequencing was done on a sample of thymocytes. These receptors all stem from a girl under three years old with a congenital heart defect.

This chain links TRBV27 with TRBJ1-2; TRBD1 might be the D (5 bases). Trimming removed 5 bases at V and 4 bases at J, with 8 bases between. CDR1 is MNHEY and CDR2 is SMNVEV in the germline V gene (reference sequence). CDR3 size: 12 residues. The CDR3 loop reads CASSTGFYGYTF. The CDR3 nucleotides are TGTGCCAGCAGTACAGGCTTCTATGGCTACACCTTC.

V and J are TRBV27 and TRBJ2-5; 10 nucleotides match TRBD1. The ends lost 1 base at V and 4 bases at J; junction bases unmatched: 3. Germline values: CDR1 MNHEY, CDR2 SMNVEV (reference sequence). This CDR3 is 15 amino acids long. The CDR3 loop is CASSLFGDRGETQYF. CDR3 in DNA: TGTGCCAGCAGTTTATTTGGGGACAGGGGAGAGACCCAGTACTTC.

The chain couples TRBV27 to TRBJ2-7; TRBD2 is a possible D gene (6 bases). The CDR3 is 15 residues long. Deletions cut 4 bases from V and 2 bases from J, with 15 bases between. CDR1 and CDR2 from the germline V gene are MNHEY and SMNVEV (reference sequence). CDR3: CASSSEGNTTYEQYF. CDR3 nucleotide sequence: TGTGCCAGCAGTTCGGAGGGAAATACGACCTACGAGCAGTACTTC.

The CDR3 here is CSAGDRGWNGYTF. CDR3 in DNA: TGCAGCGCCGGGGACAGGGGCTGGAATGGCTACACCTTC. This chain connects TRBV29-1 to TRBJ1-2; 10 bases fit TRBD1. V lost 7 bases and J lost 6; bases outside the gene matches: 8. Germline V gives CDR1 SQVTM, CDR2 ANQGSEA. CDR3 size: 13 residues.